A single sample gave rise to the 32 T cell receptor beta chains below, sequenced in a study of radiation and T cells in renal cell carcinoma. The method was immunoSEQ multiplex PCR; TCRdb's version includes in-frame clones alone and lacks a portion of them. Counted here are some 100,000 clones, 82% occurring once; the ten biggest clones make up 6% to 7%. The sample's time point: baseline pretreatment blood. The treatment here: 15 Gy SBRT to primary tumor, nephrectomy 4 weeks later. This sample comprised blood, obtained from a patient whose treatment included radiotherapy and nephrectomy. Receptors were obtained from a man between 60 and 70 years old with renal cell carcinoma.

The chain recombines TRBV5-4 with TRBJ2-7, with 7 bases fitting TRBD1. The CDR3 extends over 13 amino acids. V was clipped by 3 bases and J by 2 bases; unmatched bases: 2. Germline CDR1 reads SGHNT; CDR2 reads YYREEE (reference sequence). This chain's CDR3 is CASSSGQPYEQYF. CDR3 DNA: TGTGCCAGCAGCTCGGGACAGCCCTACGAGCAGTACTTC.

This clone occurred a few times. The chain combines TRBV27 with TRBJ2-7; 7 bases match TRBD2. The CDR3 length is 14 residues. Germline V gene data show CDR1 as MNHEY and CDR2 as SMNVEV (reference sequence). Trimming cost V 2 bases and J 3 bases; bases outside gene matches: 4. The CDR3 DNA sequence: TGTGCCAGCAGTTTAACGGGAGGCAACTACGAGCAGTACTTC. This gives the protein CASSLTGGNYEQYF.

This chain uses TRBV11-1 with TRBJ2-1; D gene unclear. From germline, CDR1 is SGHAT and CDR2 FQDESV (reference sequence). V gave up 5 bases and J gave up 9 bases, with 8 bases separating them. This CDR3 contains 11 residues. CDR3 nucleotide sequence: TGTGCCAGCAGCACCCGAAGTGAGCAGTTCTTC. It is translated as CASSTRSEQFF.

V and J are TRBV15 and TRBJ2-5; no clear D gene. Germline lookup yields CDR1 LNHNV and CDR2 YYDKDF (reference sequence). V lost 0 bases and J lost 0, with 17 bases in between. This CDR3 comprises 18 residues. CDR3 protein: CATSRDQGSTGNQETQYF. CDR3 DNA: TGTGCCACCAGCAGAGATCAAGGGTCGACTGGGAACCAAGAGACCCAGTACTTC. The whole variable domain, filled in from reference TRBV15 and TRBJ2-5, reads DAMVIQNPRYQVTQFGKPVTLSCSQTLNHNVMYWYQQKSSQAPKLLFHYYDKDFNNEADTPDNFQSRRPNTSFCFLDIRSPGLGDTAMYLCATSRDQGSTGNQETQYFGPGTRLLVL.

The rearrangement links TRBV4-1 to TRBJ2-1; 7 bases are a match to TRBD1. Germline CDR1 MGHRA, CDR2 YSYEKL. The ends lost 1 base at V and 7 bases at J; junction bases unmatched: 4. This CDR3 comprises 14 residues. The CDR3 bases are TGCGCCAGCAGCCAAGTGGCAGGGGGAAATGAGCAGTTCTTC. Translated, it gives CASSQVAGGNEQFF.

CDR3 region: CASTPSGLIIAKNIQYF. The CDR3 DNA reads as TGTGCCAGTACTCCTAGCGGACTAATAATAGCCAAAAACATTCAGTACTTC. The V call is TRBV19, the J call TRBJ2-4; 7 bases are shared with TRBD2. The CDR3 is made up of 17 amino acids. CDR1 is LNHDA, CDR2 SQIVND, per germline (reference sequence). V lost 7 bases and J lost 0; bases outside the gene matches: 12.

This clone was counted once. This chain joins TRBV28 and TRBJ1-5, with D possibly being TRBD1 (6 bases). The CDR3 sequence is 18 residues long. Deletions cut 4 bases from V and 2 bases from J, with 21 bases between. Germline V gene data show CDR1 as MDHEN and CDR2 as SYDVKM. In nucleotides, the CDR3 is TGTGCCAGCAGTTCGGGTGGATTGCAGGGGCTTGGCAATCAGCCCCAGCATTTT. Translated, it gives CASSSGGLQGLGNQPQHF.

The gene calls are TRBV5-6 and TRBJ2-7; D call uncertain. The CDR3 spans 11 residues. Germline V gene data show CDR1 as SGHDT and CDR2 as YYEEEE. V was cut by 4 bases and J by 4 bases, with 6 bases left in between. The CDR3 region is CASSSKYEQYF. DNA of the CDR3: TGTGCCAGCAGCAGTAAGTACGAGCAGTACTTC.

This clone has just a few counts. This chain uses TRBV28 with TRBJ1-1; tentatively, D is TRBD1 (6 bases). CDR1 MDHEN and CDR2 SYDVKM come from the germline V gene. The V end lost 9 bases, the J end lost 4 bases, and 15 bases lay between the germline ends. This CDR3 spans 13 amino acids. The CDR3 DNA reads TGTGCCAGTACTTGGGGGCTTATCACTGAAGCTTTCTTT. The encoded protein is CASTWGLITEAFF.

V gene TRBV20-1 combines with J gene TRBJ2-7, with D hard to call. This CDR3 region has 11 residues. From germline, CDR1 is DFQATT and CDR2 SNEGSKA (reference sequence). V was pared by 6 bases and J by 4 bases, with 10 bases between. CDR3 sequence: CSASKGYEQYF. Here the CDR3 DNA reads TGCAGTGCCTCTAAGGGTTACGAGCAGTACTTC.

This clone was picked up one time. V is TRBV14 and J is TRBJ1-2; 11 bases are shared with TRBD1. The CDR3 contains 16 residues. Unmatched junction bases numbered 6, after V lost 2 bases and J lost 4 bases. The V gene's germline CDR1 is SGHDN and CDR2 FVKESK. CDR3 DNA: TGTGCCAGCAGCCAAAAAACCGGACAGGGGGCCTATGGCTACACCTTC. Translation gives CASSQKTGQGAYGYTF.

The sample holds a few counts of this clone. The rearrangement joins TRBV27 to TRBJ2-1, with 13 bases that match TRBD2. Trimming cost V 6 bases and J 7 bases; bases outside gene matches: 6. Germline assignment: CDR1 MNHEY and CDR2 SMNVEV (reference sequence). The CDR3 is 15 residues long. CDR3 amino acids: CASRPGLAGLNEQFF. CDR3 DNA sequence: TGTGCCAGCAGACCGGGACTAGCGGGATTGAATGAGCAGTTCTTC.

The CDR3 reads CASSSTGREQYF. CDR3 sequence (DNA): TGTGCCAGCAGCTCTACAGGGCGCGAGCAGTACTTC. The rearrangement joins TRBV6-5 to TRBJ2-7; a possible D gene is TRBD1 (6 bases). The V end lost 6 bases, the J end lost 6 bases, and 12 bases lay between the germline ends. Looked up from germline, CDR1 is MNHEY and CDR2 is SVGAGI. This CDR3 is 12 amino acids long.

This chain joins TRBV6-1 and TRBJ2-3; unclear D gene. V lost 5 bases to trimming and J lost 5 bases, with 14 bases between them. Germline V CDR1 and CDR2: MNHNS, SASEGT. This CDR3 has 14 residues. This CDR3 reads CASSFNGRRDTQYF. CDR3 DNA: TGTGCCAGCAGTTTTAACGGCCGCCGAGATACGCAGTATTTT.

This clone has more than one count but fewer than ten. CDR3 nucleotide sequence: TGTGCCATCAGGGGACAGGGAAACACCGGGGAGCTGTTTTTT. It codes for CAIRGQGNTGELFF. V and J are TRBV10-3 and TRBJ2-2; 9 nucleotides match TRBD1. The V gene's germline CDR1 is ENHRY and CDR2 SYGVKD. Losses at the gene ends were 6 bases for V and 2 bases for J; bases not matched to a gene: 1. CDR3 length: 14 amino acids.

This clone was counted a few times. V and J are TRBV7-2 and TRBJ2-7; D uncertain. CDR1 and CDR2 (germline): SGHTA, FQGNSA. Trimming took off 2 bases at V and 6 bases at J, with 8 bases between the two ends. The length of the CDR3 is 12 residues. The CDR3 DNA sequence: TGTGCCAGCAGCTTAACGAGGTTCGAGCAGTACTTC. Protein sequence: CASSLTRFEQYF. Looking up the rest from reference TRBV7-2 and TRBJ2-7 gives the full variable domain: GAGVSQSPSNKVTEKGKDVELRCDPISGHTALYWYRQSLGQGLEFLIYFQGNSAPDKSGLPSDRFSAERTGGSVSTLTIQRTQQEDSAVYLCASSLTRFEQYFGPGTRLTVT.

This clone was picked up one time. This chain joins TRBV6-1 and TRBJ2-7; D assignment may be TRBD1 or TRBD2 (7 bases each). CDR3 length equals 14 residues. V was cut by 9 bases and J by 2 bases, with 17 bases left in between. Germline CDR1 is MNHNS and CDR2 is SASEGT. As DNA, the CDR3 is TGTGCCAGTCAGGCTGGGAGGGGGCCCTACGAGCAGTACTTC. Protein sequence: CASQAGRGPYEQYF.

The rearrangement links TRBV7-9 to TRBJ1-1, with 8 bases that match TRBD1. Germline loops: CDR1 SEHNR, CDR2 FQNEAQ (reference sequence). The CDR3 length is 14 residues. J lost 5 bases, V lost 5 bases, and 7 bases had no gene match. The CDR3 is CASSVDRGGTEAFF. In DNA form, the CDR3 reads TGTGCCAGCAGCGTAGACAGGGGCGGAACTGAAGCTTTCTTT.

The chain joins TRBV19 to TRBJ1-2, with D possibly being TRBD1 (6 bases). CDR1 and CDR2 from the germline V gene are LNHDA and SQIVND (reference sequence). The CDR3 has 17 residues. V lost 5 bases to trimming and J lost 0 bases, with 19 bases between them. In nucleotides, the CDR3 is TGTGCCAGTAGTTCCTCGGCCGGGGGGCGCACTAACTATGGCTACACCTTC. Translating gives CASSSSAGGRTNYGYTF.

V usage is TRBV10-3 and J usage is TRBJ2-3, with D uncertain. Germline V gene data show CDR1 as ENHRY and CDR2 as SYGVKD. V lost 2 bases, J lost 1 base, and 1 base lay in between. The length of the CDR3 is 12 residues. The CDR3 nucleotides are TGTGCCATCAGTGAGGGCACAGATACGCAGTATTTT. Its translation is CAISEGTDTQYF.

The chain combines TRBV7-3 with TRBJ1-3; D not resolved. V was shortened by 6 bases and J by 5 bases, with 29 bases between the two germline ends. The CDR3 runs 19 residues. Germline V CDR1 and CDR2: SGHTA, FQGTGA. The CDR3 is CASRPWGRFVVSYRNTIYF. CDR3 sequence (DNA): TGTGCCAGCAGGCCGTGGGGAAGATTTGTCGTGAGTTATAGAAACACCATATATTTT.

This chain uses TRBV2 with TRBJ2-3; TRBD2 might be the D (6 bases). Per germline, CDR1 SNHLY and CDR2 FYNNEI. Deletions cut 4 bases from V and 2 bases from J, with 10 bases between. This CDR3 is 14 amino acids long. CDR3 sequence: CASSGRENTDTQYF. The CDR3 DNA reads TGTGCCAGCAGTGGGAGGGAGAACACAGATACGCAGTATTTT.

This CDR3 reads CASSIGQSSYNEQFF. The CDR3 DNA follows: TGTGCCAGTAGTATCGGCCAGAGCTCCTACAATGAGCAGTTCTTC. The chain carries TRBV19 and TRBJ2-1; D not resolved. Germline CDR1 and CDR2: LNHDA and SQIVND (reference sequence). V gave up 3 bases and J gave up 0 bases, with 9 bases separating them. The CDR3 contains 15 residues.

The rearrangement joins TRBV19 to TRBJ2-3; TRBD1 matches at 7 bases. After removal of 6 bases from V and 3 bases from J, the junction contained 6 bases not matched to a gene. CDR1 and CDR2 (germline): LNHDA, SQIVND (reference sequence). The CDR3 has 14 amino acids. The CDR3 region has the DNA TGTGCCAGTAGCCCGGGACAGCAAACAGATACGCAGTATTTT. Translating gives CASSPGQQTDTQYF.

CDR3 region: CASSAISGSLYEQYF. DNA for the CDR3: TGTGCCAGCAGTGCCATTAGCGGGAGCTTGTACGAGCAGTACTTC. The chain uses TRBV28 and TRBJ2-7; TRBD2 agrees at 9 bases. CDR1 is MDHEN and CDR2 is SYDVKM in the germline V gene. The CDR3 runs 15 residues. After removal of 5 bases from V and 4 bases from J, the junction contained 9 bases not matched to a gene.

This clone was picked up one time. V usage is TRBV5-1 and J usage is TRBJ2-5; no reliable D call. Germline lookup yields CDR1 SGHRS and CDR2 YFSETQ. The CDR3 runs 17 residues. Trimming took off 4 bases at V and 0 bases at J, with 19 bases between the two ends. The CDR3 is CASSPGPQFSHQETQYF. The CDR3 DNA sequence: TGCGCCAGCAGCCCGGGCCCACAGTTTAGTCACCAAGAGACCCAGTACTTC.

The chain combines TRBV27 with TRBJ2-1; TRBD2 matches at 8 bases. Germline V lookup: CDR1 MNHEY, CDR2 SMNVEV (reference sequence). J gave up 5 bases and V 5 bases, and 5 bases lay outside the gene matches. The CDR3 has 14 residues. The CDR3 reads CASSPLAAHNEQFF. CDR3 in DNA: TGTGCCAGCAGTCCACTAGCGGCCCACAATGAGCAGTTCTTC.

This clone has just a few counts. This chain uses TRBV7-9 with TRBJ2-7; TRBD2 might be the D (5 bases). The CDR3 length is 13 residues. Between the trimmed V and J ends, which lost 5 bases and 6 bases, there was a span of 14 bases. CDR1 is SEHNR and CDR2 is FQNEAQ in the germline V gene (reference sequence). CDR3 protein: CASSGRGLGEQYF. The CDR3 nucleotides read TGTGCCAGCAGCGGGCGAGGGCTAGGCGAGCAGTACTTC.

V and J are TRBV27 and TRBJ2-7, with D uncertain. The CDR3 is made up of 13 amino acids. V was cut by 4 bases and J by 3 bases, with 10 bases left in between. Germline V gives CDR1 MNHEY, CDR2 SMNVEV (reference sequence). DNA for the CDR3: TGTGCCAGCAGTTCAATAGGGTACTACGAGCAGTACTTC. Protein sequence: CASSSIGYYEQYF.

The J gene is TRBJ1-4, the V gene TRBV5-4, with D hard to call. The CDR3 is made up of 15 amino acids. V lost 1 base to trimming and J lost 3 bases, with 10 bases between them. The V gene's germline CDR1 is SGHNT and CDR2 YYREEE (reference sequence). Here the CDR3 DNA reads TGTGCCAGCAGCTTGAGCAGGCGCCCTAATGAAAAACTGTTTTTT. This gives the protein CASSLSRRPNEKLFF.

The chain employs TRBV15 and TRBJ2-1, with D perhaps matching TRBD2 (5 bases). V was clipped by 3 bases and J by 10 bases, with 10 bases between them. Germline values: CDR1 LNHNV, CDR2 YYDKDF (reference sequence). This CDR3 is 12 amino acids long. CDR3 sequence: CATSRERGEQFF. DNA of the CDR3: TGTGCCACCAGCAGGGAAAGAGGGGAGCAGTTCTTC.

The chain combines TRBV6-6 with TRBJ1-2; 7 positions match TRBD1. Losses at the gene ends were 6 bases for V and 0 bases for J; bases not matched to a gene: 10. The germline V gene has CDR1 MNHNY and CDR2 SVGAGI (reference sequence). The CDR3 totals 16 residues. The DNA for the CDR3 is TGTGCCAGCAGCCCGGACAGGTCCCTTGCTAACTATGGCTACACCTTC. Protein sequence: CASSPDRSLANYGYTF.